This T cell receptor (beta chain) came from a study of CD8 T cells in Susac syndrome. CDR1 SGHNT and CDR2 YYREEE come from the germline V gene (reference sequence). CDR3 size: 13 residues. V gave up 0 bases and J gave up 3 bases, with 6 bases separating them. After extraction with the RNeasy kit, about 0.5 to 1 ug of the RNA was reverse transcribed using random hexamers. TCRdb fed the immunoSEQ multiplex PCR reads into MiXCR, producing one record per CDR3 protein. The table lists 95,000 to 150,000 distinct CDR3 sequences, around 96% of them singletons, with roughly 0.14% in the top ten. Sequencing was performed on CD4+ T cells from PBMCs. This clonotype originated in a human donor with Susac syndrome. This chain joins TRBV5-4 and TRBJ2-5; D is unclear. CDR3 sequence (DNA): TGTGCCAGCAGCTTGGTCGCGGAAGAGACCCAGTACTTC. Its protein is CASSLVAEETQYF.